This TCR beta chain stems from a study of T cells in Graves' hyperthyroidism and ophthalmopathy. Template material for amplifying TCR beta CDR3 regions consisted of RNA transcripts. The TCR CDR3 was amplified in a first-round RT-PCR using the HTBI primer set. Using its own MiXCR run on the multiplex PCR reads, TCRdb lists one record per CDR3 protein. The table records hundreds of thousands of distinct CDR3 sequences, more than 11% of them present only once. Not enrolled were patients with uncontrolled infection, other autoimmune disease, pregnancy or lactation. Using around 10 ml of fresh peripheral blood, PBMCs were prepared. What was sequenced was blood. The TCR was taken from a young woman with Graves' hyperthyroidism.

The CDR3 sequence: CASSAPGTSYYEQYF. The CDR3 nucleotides are TGTGCCAGCAGCGCCCCCGGGACTAGCTACTACGAGCAGTACTTC. This chain links TRBV7-9 with TRBJ2-7; 9 bases map to TRBD2. This CDR3 is built from 15 residues. V dropped 5 bases and J dropped 3; count of bases not matched to a gene: 8. Germline V lookup: CDR1 SEHNR, CDR2 FQNEAQ (reference sequence).